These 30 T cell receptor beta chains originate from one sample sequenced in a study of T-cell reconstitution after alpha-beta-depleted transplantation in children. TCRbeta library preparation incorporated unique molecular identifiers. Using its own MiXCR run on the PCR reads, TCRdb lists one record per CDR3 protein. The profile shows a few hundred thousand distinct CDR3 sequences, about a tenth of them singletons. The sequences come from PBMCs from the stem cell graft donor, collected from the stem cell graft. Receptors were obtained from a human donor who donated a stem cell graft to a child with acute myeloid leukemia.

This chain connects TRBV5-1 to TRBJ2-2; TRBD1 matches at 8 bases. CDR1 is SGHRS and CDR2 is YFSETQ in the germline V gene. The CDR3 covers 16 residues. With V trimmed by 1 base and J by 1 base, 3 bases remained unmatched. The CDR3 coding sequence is TGCGCCAGCAGCTTGATCGGACAGGGGAACACCGGGGAGCTGTTTTTT. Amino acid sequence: CASSLIGQGNTGELFF.

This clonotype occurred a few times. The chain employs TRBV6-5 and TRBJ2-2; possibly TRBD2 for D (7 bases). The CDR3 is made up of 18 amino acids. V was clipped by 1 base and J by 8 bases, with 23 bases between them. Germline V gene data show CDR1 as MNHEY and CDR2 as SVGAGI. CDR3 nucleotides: TGTGCCAGCAGTTACTTCGGGGCGGGGGCCCCCCCAGGGGGGGAGCTGTTTTTT. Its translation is CASSYFGAGAPPGGELFF.

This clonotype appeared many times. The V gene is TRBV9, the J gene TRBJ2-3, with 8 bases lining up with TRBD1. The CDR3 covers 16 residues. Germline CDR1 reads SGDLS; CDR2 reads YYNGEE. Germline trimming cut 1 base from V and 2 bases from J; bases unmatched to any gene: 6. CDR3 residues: CASSVSRQGTTDTQYF. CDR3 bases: TGTGCCAGCAGCGTATCACGACAGGGGACCACAGATACGCAGTATTTT.

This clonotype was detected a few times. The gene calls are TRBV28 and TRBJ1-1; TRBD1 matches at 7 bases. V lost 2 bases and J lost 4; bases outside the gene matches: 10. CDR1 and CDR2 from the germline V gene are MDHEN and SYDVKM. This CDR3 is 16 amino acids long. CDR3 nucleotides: TGTGCCAGCAGTTTACGGGACAGAAAGGGGGCCACTGAAGCTTTCTTT. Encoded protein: CASSLRDRKGATEAFF.

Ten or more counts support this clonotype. As DNA, the CDR3 is TGCAGTGCTGGCGGGACAGGGATGTCCTTAGGTCAGCCCCAGCATTTT. Translating it yields CSAGGTGMSLGQPQHF. This rearrangement joins TRBV20-1 to TRBJ1-5; 9 bases are shared with TRBD1. This CDR3 has 16 residues. The germline V gene encodes CDR1 DFQATT and CDR2 SNEGSKA (reference sequence). V dropped 5 bases and J dropped 6; count of bases not matched to a gene: 14.

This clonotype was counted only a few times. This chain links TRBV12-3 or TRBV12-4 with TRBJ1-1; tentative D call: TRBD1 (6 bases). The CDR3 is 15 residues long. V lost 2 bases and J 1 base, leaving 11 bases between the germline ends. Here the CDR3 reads CASSLRQGWNTEAFF. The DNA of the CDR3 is TGTGCCAGCAGTTTAAGGCAGGGGTGGAACACTGAAGCTTTCTTT.

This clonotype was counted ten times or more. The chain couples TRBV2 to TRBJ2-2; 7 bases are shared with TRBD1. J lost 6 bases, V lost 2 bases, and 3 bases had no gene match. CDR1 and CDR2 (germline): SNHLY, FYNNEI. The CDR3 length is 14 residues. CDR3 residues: CASSEQGESGELFF. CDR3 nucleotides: TGTGCCAGCAGTGAACAGGGGGAGTCCGGGGAGCTGTTTTTT.

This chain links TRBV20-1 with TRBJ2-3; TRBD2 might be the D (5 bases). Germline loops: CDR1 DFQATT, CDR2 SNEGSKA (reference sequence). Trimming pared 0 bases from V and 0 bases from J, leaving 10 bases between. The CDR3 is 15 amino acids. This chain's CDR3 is CSARDLLASTDTQYF. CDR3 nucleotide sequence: TGCAGTGCTAGAGATCTCCTAGCTAGCACAGATACGCAGTATTTT.

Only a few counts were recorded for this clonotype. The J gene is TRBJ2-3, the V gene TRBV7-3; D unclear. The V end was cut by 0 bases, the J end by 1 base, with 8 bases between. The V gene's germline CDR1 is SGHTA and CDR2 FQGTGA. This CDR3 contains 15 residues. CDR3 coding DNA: TGTGCCAGCAGCTTAACGGGTAGGGGCACAGATACGCAGTATTTT. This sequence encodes CASSLTGRGTDTQYF.

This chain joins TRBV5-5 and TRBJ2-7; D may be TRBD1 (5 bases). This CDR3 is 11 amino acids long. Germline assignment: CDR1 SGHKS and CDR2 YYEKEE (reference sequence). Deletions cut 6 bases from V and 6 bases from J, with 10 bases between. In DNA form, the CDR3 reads TGTGCCAGCACCATGGGGCGCGAGCAGTACGTC. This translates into CASTMGREQYV.

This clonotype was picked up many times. CDR3 residues: CASSVSGPGIGELFF. For the CDR3, the DNA is TGTGCCAGCAGCGTTTCCGGACCGGGGATAGGGGAGCTGTTTTTT. The chain joins TRBV9 to TRBJ2-2, with D tentatively TRBD2 (5 bases). Trimming shortened V by 2 bases and J by 8 bases, and 16 bases separated the two germline ends. The CDR3 is 15 amino acids. In germline, CDR1 is SGDLS, CDR2 YYNGEE.

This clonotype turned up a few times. CDR3 bases: TGTGCCAGCTCACGTGAGGATGAAAAACTGTTTTTT. Its translation: CASSREDEKLFF. The chain joins TRBV18 to TRBJ1-4; unclear D gene. The V end lost 4 bases, the J end lost 6 bases, and 6 bases lay between the germline ends. CDR1 KGHSH and CDR2 LQKENI come from the germline V gene. CDR3 length equals 12 residues.

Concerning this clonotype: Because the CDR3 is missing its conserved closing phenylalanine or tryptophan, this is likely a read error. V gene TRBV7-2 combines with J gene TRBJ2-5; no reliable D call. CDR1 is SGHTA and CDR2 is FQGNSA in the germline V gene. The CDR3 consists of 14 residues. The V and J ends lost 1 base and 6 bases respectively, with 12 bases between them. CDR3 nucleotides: TGTGCCAGCAGCTTAGGGTTGGTTCTACAGACCCAGTACCTC. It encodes CASSLGLVLQTQYL.

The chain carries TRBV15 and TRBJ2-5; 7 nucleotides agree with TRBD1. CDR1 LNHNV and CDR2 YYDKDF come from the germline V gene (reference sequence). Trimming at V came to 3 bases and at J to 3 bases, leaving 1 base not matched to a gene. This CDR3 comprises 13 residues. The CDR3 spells CATSRGTEETQYF. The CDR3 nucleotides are TGTGCCACCAGCAGGGGGACAGAAGAGACCCAGTACTTC.

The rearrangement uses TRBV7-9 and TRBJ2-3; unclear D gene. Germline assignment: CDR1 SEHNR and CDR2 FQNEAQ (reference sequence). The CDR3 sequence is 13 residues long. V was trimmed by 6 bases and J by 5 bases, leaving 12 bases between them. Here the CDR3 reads CASSPRPLDTQYF. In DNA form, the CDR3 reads TGTGCCAGCAGTCCCAGGCCGTTAGATACGCAGTATTTT.

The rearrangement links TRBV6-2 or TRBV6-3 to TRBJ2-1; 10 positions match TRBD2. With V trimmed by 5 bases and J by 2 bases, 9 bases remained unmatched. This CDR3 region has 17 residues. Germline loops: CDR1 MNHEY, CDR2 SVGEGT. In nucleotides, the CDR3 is TGTGCCAGCAGTACCCGCACTAGCGGGGCTACCTACAATGAGCAGTTCTTC. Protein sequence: CASSTRTSGATYNEQFF.

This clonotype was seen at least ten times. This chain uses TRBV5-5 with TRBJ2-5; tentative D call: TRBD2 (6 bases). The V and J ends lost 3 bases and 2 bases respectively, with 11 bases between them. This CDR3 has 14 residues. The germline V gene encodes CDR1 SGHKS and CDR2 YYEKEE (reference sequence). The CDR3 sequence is CASSSLGGQETQYF. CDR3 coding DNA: TGTGCCAGCAGCTCTCTGGGGGGACAAGAGACCCAGTACTTC. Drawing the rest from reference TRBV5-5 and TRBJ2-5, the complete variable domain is DAGVTQSPTHLIKTRGQQVTLRCSPISGHKSVSWYQQVLGQGPQFIFQYYEKEERGRGNFPDRFSARQFPNYSSELNVNALLLGDSALYLCASSSLGGQETQYFGPGTRLLVL.

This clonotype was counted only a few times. The CDR3 DNA reads as TGTGCCAGCAGCGACAGGGGAACGGGCACAGATACGCAGTATTTT. Its translation is CASSDRGTGTDTQYF. The V and J genes are TRBV6-2 or TRBV6-3 and TRBJ2-3; TRBD1 agrees at 8 bases. V gave up 6 bases and J gave up 1 base; unmatched junction bases: 6. This CDR3 has 15 residues. Germline CDR1 is MNHEY and CDR2 is SVGEGT.

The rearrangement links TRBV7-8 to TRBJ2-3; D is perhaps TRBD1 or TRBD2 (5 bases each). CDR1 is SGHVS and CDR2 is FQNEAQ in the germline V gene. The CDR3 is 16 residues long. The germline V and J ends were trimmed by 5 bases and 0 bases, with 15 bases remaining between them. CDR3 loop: CASSRVGTPSTDTQYF. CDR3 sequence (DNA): TGTGCCAGCAGCCGGGTTGGGACCCCTAGCACAGATACGCAGTATTTT.

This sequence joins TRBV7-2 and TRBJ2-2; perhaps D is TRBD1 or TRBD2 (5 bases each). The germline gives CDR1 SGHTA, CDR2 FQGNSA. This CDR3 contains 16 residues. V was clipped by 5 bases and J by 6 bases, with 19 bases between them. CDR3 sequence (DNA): TGTGCCAGCAGCCCACCCACGGGGCAACACTCCGGGGAGCTGTTTTTT. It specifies CASSPPTGQHSGELFF.

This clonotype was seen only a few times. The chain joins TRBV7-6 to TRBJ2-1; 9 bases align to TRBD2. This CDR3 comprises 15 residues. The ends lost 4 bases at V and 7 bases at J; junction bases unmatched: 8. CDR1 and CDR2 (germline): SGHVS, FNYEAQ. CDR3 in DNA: TGTGCCAGCAGCTCTCTAGCGGGGCCAGGGAATGAGCAGTTCTTC. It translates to CASSSLAGPGNEQFF.

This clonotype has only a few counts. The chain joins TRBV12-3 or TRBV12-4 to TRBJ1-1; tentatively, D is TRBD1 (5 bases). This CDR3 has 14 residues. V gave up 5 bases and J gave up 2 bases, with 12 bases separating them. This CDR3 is CASSPRQINTEAFF. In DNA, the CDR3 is TGTGCCAGCAGTCCGAGACAGATAAACACTGAAGCTTTCTTT.

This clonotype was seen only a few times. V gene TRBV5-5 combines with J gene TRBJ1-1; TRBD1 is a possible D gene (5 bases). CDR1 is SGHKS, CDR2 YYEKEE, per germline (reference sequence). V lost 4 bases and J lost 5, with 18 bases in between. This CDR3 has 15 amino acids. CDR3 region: CASSLGVGSGTEAFF. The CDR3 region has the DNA TGTGCCAGCAGCCTGGGGGTGGGGAGTGGGACTGAAGCTTTCTTT.

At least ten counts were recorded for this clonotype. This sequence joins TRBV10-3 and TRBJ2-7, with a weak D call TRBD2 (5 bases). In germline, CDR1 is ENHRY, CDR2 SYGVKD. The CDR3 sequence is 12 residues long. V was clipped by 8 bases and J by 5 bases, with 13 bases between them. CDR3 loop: CAIGGLGNEQYV. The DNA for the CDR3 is TGTGCCATCGGCGGGCTAGGGAACGAGCAGTACGTC.

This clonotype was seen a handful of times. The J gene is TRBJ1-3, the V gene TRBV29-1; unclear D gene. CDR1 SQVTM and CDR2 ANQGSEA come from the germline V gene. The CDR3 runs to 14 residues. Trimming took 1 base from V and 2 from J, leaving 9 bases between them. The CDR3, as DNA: TGCAGCGTTGAAGCCCAGTCTACTGGAAACACCATATATTTT. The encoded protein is CSVEAQSTGNTIYF.

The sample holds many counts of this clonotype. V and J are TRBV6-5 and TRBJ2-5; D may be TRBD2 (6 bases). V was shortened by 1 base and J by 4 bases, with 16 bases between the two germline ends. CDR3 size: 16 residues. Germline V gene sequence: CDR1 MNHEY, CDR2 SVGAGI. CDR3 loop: CASSYYFGAEGETQYF. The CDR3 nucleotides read TGTGCCAGCAGTTACTATTTCGGGGCGGAGGGAGAGACCCAGTACTTC.

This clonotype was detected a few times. CDR3 sequence (DNA): TGCAGTGCTAGACGTAGCAGCAATGAGCAGTTCTTC. It codes for CSARRSSNEQFF. V is TRBV20-1 and J is TRBJ2-1; D gene ambiguous. The CDR3 covers 12 residues. From germline, CDR1 is DFQATT and CDR2 SNEGSKA (reference sequence). V lost 2 bases to trimming and J lost 6 bases, with 8 bases between them.

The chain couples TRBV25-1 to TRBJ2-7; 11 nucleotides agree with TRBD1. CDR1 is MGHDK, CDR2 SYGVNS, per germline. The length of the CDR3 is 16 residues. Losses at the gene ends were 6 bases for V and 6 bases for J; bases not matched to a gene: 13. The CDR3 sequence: CASSPPGQGEPGEQYF. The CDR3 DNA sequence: TGTGCCAGCAGCCCTCCGGGACAGGGGGAGCCTGGCGAGCAGTACTTC.

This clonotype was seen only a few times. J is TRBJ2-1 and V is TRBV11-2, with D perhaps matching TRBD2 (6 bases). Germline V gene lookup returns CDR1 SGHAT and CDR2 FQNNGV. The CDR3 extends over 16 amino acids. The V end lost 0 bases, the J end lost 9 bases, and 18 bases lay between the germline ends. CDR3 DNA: TGTGCCAGCAGCTTAGAGGGCCTAGCGCCTACTGGTGAGCAGTTCTTC. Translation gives CASSLEGLAPTGEQFF.

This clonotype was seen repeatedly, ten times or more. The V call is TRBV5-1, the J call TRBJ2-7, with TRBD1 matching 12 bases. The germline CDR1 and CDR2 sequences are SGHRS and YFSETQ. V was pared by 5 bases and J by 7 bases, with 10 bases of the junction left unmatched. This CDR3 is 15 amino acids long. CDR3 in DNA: TGCGCCAGCAGTTGGGGGGGACAGGGGGCAAGAGAGCAGTACTTC. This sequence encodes CASSWGGQGAREQYF.